Below, 23 T cell receptor beta chains from the same sample are listed, as sequenced in a study of T cells in Graves' hyperthyroidism and ophthalmopathy (dated by TCRdb to between 2018 and 2020). The receptor library was made with multiplex PCR. The sequencer listed for this sample is Illumina HiSeq 2000. Amplification of TCR beta CDR3 regions was carried out from RNA transcripts. The first round of RT-PCR for the TCR CDR3 was performed with the HTBI primer set and the Qiagen OneStep RT-PCR kit. TCRdb's own reprocessing of the public reads used fastp at Q25 and MiXCR and kept productive beta chains. Each record represents a unique CDR3 protein, reported with the most common genes and DNA among its rows. For this sample there are under 650,000 distinct CDR3 sequences; 16% appear just once. The ten largest clones take up 3.8% of the sample. Sequences were obtained from blood. These receptors all stem from a woman in her 30s with Graves' hyperthyroidism.

This clonotype was seen a handful of times. An end of the junction differs from the germline gene, which may be a read error. The genes are TRBV27 and TRBJ1-4, with 7 bases lining up with TRBD1. The length of the CDR3 is 14 residues. Germline values: CDR1 MNHEY, CDR2 SMNVEV (reference sequence). The CDR3 sequence is CASNPTGTTEKLFF. The CDR3, as DNA: TGTGCCAGCAACCCGACAGGGACTACTGAAAAACTGTTTTTT.

Only a few counts were recorded for this clonotype. The chain couples TRBV3-1 to TRBJ2-5; D remains unclear. Per germline, CDR1 LGHDT and CDR2 YNNKEL (reference sequence). V lost 2 bases and J 1 base, leaving 14 bases between the germline ends. The CDR3 is 16 residues long. The CDR3 loop reads CASSQPSANIQETQYF. CDR3 nucleotides: TGTGCCAGCAGCCAACCCAGCGCGAACATCCAAGAGACCCAGTACTTC.

In regard to this clonotype: Since a much larger clone is just one base distant, this may be a read error. The rearrangement uses TRBV3-1 and TRBJ2-2, with D possibly being TRBD2 (5 bases). V lost 2 bases and J lost 7, with 11 bases in between. This CDR3 has 14 amino acids. Germline CDR1 is LGHDT and CDR2 is YNNKEL (reference sequence). In nucleotides, the CDR3 is TGTGCCAGCAGCCAAATGAGCGGAGTCGGGGAGCTGTTTTTT. Translating it yields CASSQMSGVGELFF.

The V gene is TRBV7-2, the J gene TRBJ2-5; D is unclear. The germline V gene encodes CDR1 SGHTA and CDR2 FQGNSA. This CDR3 region has 12 residues. V was clipped by 7 bases and J by 4 bases, with 10 bases between them. CDR3 DNA: TGTGCCAGCACCCCAACTTTAGAGACCCAGTACTTC. Its protein product is CASTPTLETQYF. Complete variable domain (other parts from reference TRBV7-2 and TRBJ2-5): GAGVSQSPSNKVTEKGKDVELRCDPISGHTALYWYRQSLGQGLEFLIYFQGNSAPDKSGLPSDRFSAERTGGSVSTLTIQRTQQEDSAVYLCASTPTLETQYFGPGTRLLVL.

In regard to this clonotype: A single base separates this from a much larger clone, so it may be a read error. The rearrangement uses TRBV12-3 or TRBV12-4 and TRBJ2-3; D possibly corresponds to TRBD2 (5 bases). The V and J ends lost 5 bases and 0 bases respectively, with 12 bases between them. The CDR3 covers 15 residues. CDR3 bases: TGTGCCAGCAGTCTGGGGAGATCTAGCACAGATACGCAGTATTTT. As protein: CASSLGRSSTDTQYF.

The chain carries TRBV20-1 and TRBJ2-1, with D perhaps TRBD2 (6 bases). The V gene lost 6 bases and the J gene lost 0 bases, with 12 bases spanning the gap. Per germline, CDR1 DFQATT and CDR2 SNEGSKA (reference sequence). The CDR3 is 14 residues long. Here the CDR3 DNA reads TGCAGTGCGCTGGTCGGGAGCTCCTACAATGAGCAGTTCTTC. Amino acids: CSALVGSSYNEQFF.

The chain links TRBV29-1 to TRBJ2-4; maybe TRBD1 (6 bases). Germline-derived CDR1 and CDR2 are SQVTM and ANQGSEA. V lost 3 bases to trimming and J lost 7 bases, with 16 bases between them. The CDR3 runs to 14 residues. This chain's CDR3 is CSVDLGQTGNIQYF. In DNA form, the CDR3 reads TGCAGCGTTGACTTGGGCCAAACAGGGAACATTCAGTACTTC.

V usage is TRBV19 and J usage is TRBJ2-1, with 10 bases that match TRBD1. Germline V lookup: CDR1 LNHDA, CDR2 SQIVND (reference sequence). This CDR3 spans 16 amino acids. Trimming at V came to 3 bases and at J to 4 bases, leaving 6 bases not matched to a gene. CDR3: CASSILGTGAYNEQFF. CDR3 nucleotide sequence: TGTGCCAGTAGTATCCTCGGGACAGGGGCATACAATGAGCAGTTCTTC.

CDR3 loop: CASSMGGLGEAFF. DNA of the CDR3: TGTGCCAGTAGTATGGGCGGGCTCGGTGAAGCTTTCTTT. The chain employs TRBV19 and TRBJ1-1; D not resolved. The CDR3 runs to 13 residues. V lost 3 bases and J 7 bases, leaving 12 bases between the germline ends. The germline gives CDR1 LNHDA, CDR2 SQIVND (reference sequence).

The sample holds a few counts of this clonotype. The V gene is TRBV9, the J gene TRBJ1-5, with 11 nucleotides matching TRBD1. The CDR3 spans 15 residues. Trimming removed 3 bases from V and 6 bases from J; junction bases left unmatched: 5. The germline gives CDR1 SGDLS, CDR2 YYNGEE. DNA of the CDR3: TGTGCCAGCAGCGGGACAGGGGGCCCGGGTCAGCCCCAGCATTTT. It yields the protein CASSGTGGPGQPQHF.

The genes are TRBV27 and TRBJ2-3; 10 bases fit TRBD1. The germline CDR1 and CDR2 sequences are MNHEY and SMNVEV (reference sequence). CDR3 length: 15 residues. The V gene end was trimmed by 5 bases and the J gene end by 4 bases; junction bases not matched to a gene: 6. The CDR3 is CASSATGTGADTQYF. In nucleotides, the CDR3 is TGTGCCAGCAGTGCAACCGGGACAGGGGCAGATACGCAGTATTTT.

For this clonotype: Just one base apart from a much larger clone, this may be a read error. The V gene is TRBV7-2, the J gene TRBJ2-1; D perhaps matches TRBD2 (7 bases). Gene TRBJ2-7 matches the end of the DNA better, so the J call may be wrong. This CDR3 spans 16 amino acids. Germline CDR1 and CDR2: SGHTA and FQGNSA. CDR3 nucleotides: TGTGCCAGCAGAAAACAGGGAGGGATAAGTCACAATGAGCAGTACTTC. Translated, it gives CASRKQGGISHNEQYF.

This clonotype was counted many times. The CDR3 sequence: CASSWDRGYNEQFF. The CDR3 DNA follows: TGTGCCAGCAGCTGGGACAGGGGGTACAATGAGCAGTTCTTC. V and J are TRBV7-2 and TRBJ2-1; 11 bases match TRBD1. With 4 bases clipped from V and 4 bases from J, the junction kept 0 bases outside the gene matches. Germline V gives CDR1 SGHTA, CDR2 FQGNSA. The CDR3 length is 14 residues.

J is TRBJ1-3 and V is TRBV20-1; TRBD1 aligns across 8 bases. With 5 bases clipped from V and 7 bases from J, the junction kept 13 bases outside the gene matches. The V gene's germline CDR1 is DFQATT and CDR2 SNEGSKA (reference sequence). The CDR3 is 15 amino acids. CDR3 in amino acids: CSAATPYRGRNTIYF. The CDR3 region has the DNA TGCAGTGCTGCCACACCTTACAGGGGGAGGAACACCATATATTTT.

This clonotype was recorded many times. The chain recombines TRBV28 with TRBJ2-7; D not certain. Trimming took 3 bases from V and 2 from J, leaving 11 bases between them. The CDR3 has 14 residues. Germline V CDR1 and CDR2: MDHEN, SYDVKM. The CDR3 coding sequence is TGTGCCAGCAGTTTTTACCCAGAGACCTACGAGCAGTACTTC. It encodes CASSFYPETYEQYF.

The rearrangement joins TRBV9 to TRBJ2-3, with TRBD2 matching 9 bases. Germline CDR1 reads SGDLS; CDR2 reads YYNGEE. The CDR3 sequence is 16 residues long. Trimming at V came to 0 bases and at J to 0 bases, leaving 2 bases not matched to a gene. The CDR3 here is CASSVELAGSTDTQYF. In DNA, the CDR3 is TGTGCCAGCAGCGTAGAGCTAGCGGGAAGCACAGATACGCAGTATTTT.

The rearrangement links TRBV30 to TRBJ2-1, with D unresolved. The CDR3 is 14 residues long. V shed 4 bases and J shed 0 bases, with 10 bases lying between them. Looked up from germline, CDR1 is GTSNPN and CDR2 is SVGIG (reference sequence). The CDR3 DNA follows: TGTGCCTGGATAAGCGCGAGCTCCTACAATGAGCAGTTCTTC. It yields the protein CAWISASSYNEQFF.

This clonotype was seen many times. V gene TRBV6-5 combines with J gene TRBJ1-2, with D perhaps matching TRBD1 (5 bases). Germline V lookup: CDR1 MNHEY, CDR2 SVGAGI. The length of the CDR3 is 15 residues. Trimming removed 0 bases from V and 8 bases from J, with 16 bases in between. CDR3 region: CASSYSPTDSLGYTF. The CDR3 DNA is TGTGCCAGCAGTTACTCGCCGACAGACAGTTTAGGCTACACCTTC.

At least ten counts were recorded for this clonotype. This chain connects TRBV3-1 to TRBJ1-1; TRBD1 is a possible D gene (6 bases). Trimming left V 4 bases short and J 4 bases short, with 13 bases between. Germline CDR1 LGHDT, CDR2 YNNKEL (reference sequence). This CDR3 is built from 14 residues. The CDR3 DNA sequence: TGTGCCAGCAGCCTGACAGGTCCCACCACTGAAGCTTTCTTT. Its protein product is CASSLTGPTTEAFF.

The sample holds a few counts of this clonotype. This chain connects TRBV27 to TRBJ1-6; D possibly corresponds to TRBD1 (5 bases). Trimming took off 2 bases at V and 11 bases at J, with 16 bases between the two ends. The CDR3 sequence is 15 residues long. Looked up from germline, CDR1 is MNHEY and CDR2 is SMNVEV (reference sequence). The CDR3 is CASSLKAFGGTPLHF. CDR3 bases: TGTGCCAGCAGTTTAAAGGCCTTCGGGGGAACACCCCTCCACTTT.

This clonotype was seen repeatedly, ten times or more. The J gene is TRBJ2-7, the V gene TRBV6-2 or TRBV6-3; D uncertain. Germline V gene sequence: CDR1 MNHEY, CDR2 SVGEGT. Trimming shortened V by 6 bases and J by 2 bases, and 8 bases separated the two germline ends. The CDR3 runs 12 residues. DNA of the CDR3: TGTGCCAGCAGCCACAGAGCCTACGAGCAGTACTTC. Its translation is CASSHRAYEQYF.

The rearrangement links TRBV6-1 to TRBJ2-5, with a possible D match to TRBD1 (6 bases). Trimming cost V 8 bases and J 4 bases, with 23 bases left between them. The CDR3 extends over 16 amino acids. CDR1 MNHNS and CDR2 SASEGT come from the germline V gene. CDR3 sequence: CASGPLSRGYPETQYF. For the CDR3, the DNA is TGTGCCAGCGGTCCCCTAAGTAGGGGGTACCCAGAGACCCAGTACTTC.

Only one count was recorded for this clonotype. The chain carries TRBV5-1 and TRBJ1-2; D unclear. CDR1 and CDR2 from the germline V gene are SGHRS and YFSETQ. V was cut by 2 bases and J by 8 bases, with 13 bases left in between. The length of the CDR3 is 13 residues. As DNA, the CDR3 is TGCGCCAGCAGCTTAATAGGGCAGGAAGGCTACACCTTC. Translation gives CASSLIGQEGYTF. The full variable domain, with the rest looked up from reference TRBV5-1 and TRBJ1-2, is KAGVTQTPRYLIKTRGQQVTLSCSPISGHRSVSWYQQTPGQGLQFLFEYFSETQRNKGNFPGRFSGRQFSNSRSEMNVSTLELGDSALYLCASSLIGQEGYTFGSGTRLTVV.